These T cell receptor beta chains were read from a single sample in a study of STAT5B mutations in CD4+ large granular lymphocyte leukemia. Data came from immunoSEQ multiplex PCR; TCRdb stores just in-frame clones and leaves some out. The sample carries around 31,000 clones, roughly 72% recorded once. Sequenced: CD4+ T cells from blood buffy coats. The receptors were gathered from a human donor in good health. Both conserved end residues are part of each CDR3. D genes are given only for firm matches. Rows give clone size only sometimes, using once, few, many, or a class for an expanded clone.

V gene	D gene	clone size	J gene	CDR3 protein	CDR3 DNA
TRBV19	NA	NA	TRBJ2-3	CASSMGVVGTDTQYF	TGTGCCAGTAGTATGGGCGTCGTTGGCACAGATACGCAGTATTTT
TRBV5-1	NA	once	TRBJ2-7	CASSPVAGRTYEQYF	TGCGCCAGCAGCCCCGTCGCAGGGAGAACCTACGAGCAGTACTTC
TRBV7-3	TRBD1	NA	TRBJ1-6	CASSLTGYNSPLHF	TGTGCCAGCAGCTTGACAGGGTACAATTCACCCCTCCACTTT
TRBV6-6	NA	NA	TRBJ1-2	CASSPQRGYGYTF	TGTGCCAGCAGCCCTCAGCGGGGGTATGGCTACACCTTC
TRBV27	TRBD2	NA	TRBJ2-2	CASRSSGGAGELFF	TGTGCCAGCAGGAGTAGCGGGGGGGCCGGGGAGCTGTTTTTT
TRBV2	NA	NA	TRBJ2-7	CASSDPTRVGEQYF	TGTGCCAGCAGTGACCCTACTCGAGTGGGGGAGCAGTACTTC
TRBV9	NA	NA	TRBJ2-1	CASTLGIGVDEQFF	TGTGCCAGCACCCTAGGTATAGGAGTCGATGAGCAGTTCTTC
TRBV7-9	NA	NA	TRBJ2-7	CASSLAGRANEQYF	TGTGCCAGCAGCTTAGCGGGCCGTGCGAACGAGCAGTACTTC
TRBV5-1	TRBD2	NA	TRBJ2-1	CASCPGLSYNEQFF	TGCGCCAGTTGTCCGGGACTATCCTACAATGAGCAGTTCTTC
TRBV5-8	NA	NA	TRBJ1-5	CASRDEVLAFQPQHF	TGTGCCAGCCGGGACGAGGTTTTAGCTTTTCAGCCCCAGCATTTT
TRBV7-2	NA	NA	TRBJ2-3	CASSSGLPQVEADTQYF	TGTGCCAGCAGCTCCGGACTACCACAAGTGGAGGCAGATACGCAGTATTTT
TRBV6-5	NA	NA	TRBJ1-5	CASSYRLDQPQHF	TGTGCCAGCAGTTACCGCCTGGATCAGCCCCAGCATTTT
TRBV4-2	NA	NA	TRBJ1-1	CASSQGTPPGTEAFF	TGTGCCAGCAGCCAAGGGACCCCGCCAGGGACTGAAGCTTTCTTT
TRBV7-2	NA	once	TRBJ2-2	CASSLIRSGELFF	TGTGCCAGCAGCCTAATACGGTCCGGGGAGCTGTTTTTT
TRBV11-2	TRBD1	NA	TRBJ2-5	CASSSGQLGETQYF	TGTGCCAGCAGCTCGGGACAGCTTGGGGAGACCCAGTACTTC
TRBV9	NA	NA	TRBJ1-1	CASSVVDAGVTEAFF	TGTGCCAGCAGCGTAGTTGATGCAGGGGTCACTGAAGCTTTCTTT
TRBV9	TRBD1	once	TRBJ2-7	CASSGFGQGMSYEQYF	TGTGCCAGCAGCGGATTCGGACAGGGGATGAGCTACGAGCAGTACTTC
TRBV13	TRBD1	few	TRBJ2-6	CASDGTGGFAGANVLTF	TGTGCCAGCGATGGGACAGGGGGCTTCGCTGGGGCCAACGTCCTGACTTTC
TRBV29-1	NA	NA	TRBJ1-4	CSVEANEKLFF	TGCAGCGTTGAGGCTAATGAAAAACTGTTTTTT
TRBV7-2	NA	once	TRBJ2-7	CASSLRRASYEQYF	TGTGCCAGCAGCTTACGGCGAGCCTCCTACGAGCAGTACTTC
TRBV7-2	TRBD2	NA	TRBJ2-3	CASSSSPSSGVSTDTQYF	TGTGCCAGCAGCTCATCCCCCTCTAGCGGGGTGAGCACAGATACGCAGTATTTT
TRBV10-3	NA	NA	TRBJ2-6	CAISDPGISGANVLTF	TGTGCCATCAGCGACCCGGGGATCTCTGGGGCCAACGTCCTGACTTTC
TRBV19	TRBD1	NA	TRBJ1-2	CASSQQGADPYTF	TGTGCCAGTAGCCAACAGGGGGCCGACCCGTACACCTTC
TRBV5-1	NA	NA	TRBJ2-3	CASSLVGGGDTQYF	TGCGCCAGCAGCTTGGTGGGGGGCGGGGATACGCAGTATTTT
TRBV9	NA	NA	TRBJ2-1	CASSVELEGWDEQFF	TGTGCCAGCAGCGTAGAGTTAGAGGGGTGGGATGAGCAGTTCTTC
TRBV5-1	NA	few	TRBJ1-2	CASSLGLGDYGYTF	TGCGCCAGCAGCCTTGGCCTAGGGGACTATGGCTACACCTTC
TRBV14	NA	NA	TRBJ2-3	CASSQVRGDTQYF	TGTGCCAGCAGCCAAGTAAGGGGAGATACGCAGTATTTT